This entry is about one T cell receptor (beta chain). No cognate antigen has been identified for it. Base qualities are missing; no much larger clone stands one base away. Other nucleotide sequences from this sample produce the same CDR3. This specimen belongs to a study of cytomegalovirus exposure and HLA in healthy donors (dated by TCRdb to 2015 to 2018). General notes on the study: An earlier analysis of some 600 of the donors reported around 280 Gb of sequence data and approximately 120 million unique TCR beta sequences obtained from roughly 170 million T cells. Every repertoire in the discovery cohort had been generated on one and the same sequencing platform. In addition to the first cohort of around 670 subjects, a separate validation cohort of over 90 different subjects was used. The study aimed to test whether cataloging public T cell receptors could reveal signatures of past pathogen exposure. An early release that covered about 640 HLA-typed donors contained around 300 gigabases of sequencing data and 70 million to 100 million unique TCR sequences. A later analysis re-analyzed previously published TCR beta repertoires from approximately 670 donors and added high-resolution HLA genotyping to study TCR occurrence patterns. The study used immunosequencing to profile the T cell repertoires of several hundred subjects and linked those repertoires to cytomegalovirus serostatus. On average, about 200,000 unique TCR beta nucleotide sequences were sequenced per donor among 300 to 500 genotyped donors of the cohort, with approximately 18% of those sequences being non-productive. Among the roughly 400 genotyped donors, 81% belonged to the genetic ancestry cluster associated with self-reported Caucasian donors. The study combined high-throughput TCR immunosequencing, statistical association of individual TCRs with disease status, and machine learning to predict cytomegalovirus infection status. Donor age, sex, ethnicity and CMV serostatus were compiled together with the repertoire data. Genome-wide SNP genotypes for about three fifths of the roughly 670 donors were used in a later genetic analysis, which treated that subset as a discovery cohort. Rather than using new phenotypic data, the later analysis identified candidate immune exposures from TCR beta sequences and from how often those sequences occurred across donors. An earlier analysis of several hundred of the donors used high-throughput TCR beta sequencing to judge whether each TCR beta V gene segment behaved as functional or pseudogenic. Roughly 5 DR-DQ haplotypes were handled as single units for association and clustering, since linkage in the cohort was strong. HLA typing included class I and class II loci at four-digit resolution. The number of donors typed differed by locus, with 629-630 for A, B, C, DRB1 and DQB1, roughly 520 for DQA1, nearly 610 for DPA1, and approximately 470 for DPB1. Overall study outcomes, separate from this receptor: The authors suggested that the approach could potentially be extended to other disease states and immunological phenotypes. In a later analysis, HLA-associated TCR beta chains were found to be more clonally expanded and to have lower generation probabilities than equally common non-associated chains. Compared with the roughly 710-donor mean, donors in an Asian-associated ancestry cluster had fewer N-insertions in productive TCRs, according to a later genetic analysis. Linkage disequilibrium might explain the correlated functional status among segregating V segments, but an unknown experimental factor could not be excluded. The sequencing pipeline was judged likely to have produced a cluster of highly shared sequence variants as a technical artifact. The study listed 150 to 200 TCR beta chains as associated with cytomegalovirus. A later analysis found that most CMV-associated TCR beta chains appeared HLA-restricted, with HLA associations seemingly driven largely by CMV exposure. The classifier was reported to diagnose cytomegalovirus status with high specificity and sensitivity in both the original cohort and the validation cohort. V-gene and J-gene trimming of TCR beta chains was associated with a missense DCLRE1C variant in a later genetic analysis, and the association was replicated in an independent cohort. HLA typing was unavailable for some donors at each locus, so association tests used only the typed subset. For the cohort, immune exposure information was limited to CMV serostatus. The presence/absence analyses assumed that sequencing depth was roughly uniform across donors, and that assumption may not be true. The earlier analysis of approximately 590 of the donors excluded roughly 17 rarely observed V segments, including chromosome 9 orphons, because counts were too low. A further reported finding was that TCR beta sequences accurately predicted the HLA-A and HLA-B alleles for most subjects in the first cohort. When HLA alleles, especially DR and DQ, strongly co-occurred, attributing TCR associations to individual alleles was difficult. The cohort was sequenced for TCR beta chains only, and without alpha or paired-chain data the features that could be detected were limited. A later analysis found that TCR association rates varied across HLA loci, with DRB1 alleles showing the most associated TCRs and HLA-C alleles the fewest. Across donors, most TCR sequences were observed very rarely, whereas some public TCRs were present in many individuals. In a later analysis, several top co-occurrence clusters were reported to appear linked to parvovirus B19, influenza, CMV and Epstein-Barr virus. In vitro tests confirmed that a few of the cytomegalovirus-associated TCR beta chains recognize cytomegalovirus antigens. Some IMGT-functional V segments, including TRBV6-2 and TRBV6-3, could not be told apart with the 87-base-pair reads, so those segments were excluded. In a later analysis, some 18,000 TCR beta sequences were associated with specific HLA alleles at a false discovery rate of 0.05. In an earlier analysis of about 600 of the donors, most TCR beta V segments appeared in productive rearrangements about 87% or about 30% of the time, broadly matching IMGT annotations.

The cohort comprised fewer than 750 healthy bone marrow donors. All cohort members were sampled while nominally healthy, although unrecorded immune exposures were likely present. The donor tested CMV seropositive and was one of the 289 seropositive cohort members. A peripheral blood sample was provided by each donor, and peripheral blood mononuclear cells were used for TCR beta sequencing. The Qiagen DNeasy Blood Extraction Kit was used to extract genomic DNA from the blood cell samples. The germline V gene encodes CDR1 MDHEN and CDR2 SYDVKM. From cysteine to phenylalanine, the CDR3 is 14 amino acids long. Only the CDR3 portion is preserved as DNA: 42 bases, with reading frame beginning at the first base. V is shortened by 7 bases, J by 4 bases, and the region joining them spans 16 bases. The library was prepared using the immunoSEQ multiplex PCR assay. A mixture of 60 forward primers for TCR Vbeta segments and 13 reverse primers for TCR Jbeta segments was used in the multiplex PCR. The CDR3 region of rearranged TCR beta genes was amplified from genomic DNA with a multiplex PCR assay. On the Illumina HiSeq System, the amplified TCR beta libraries were sequenced as 87-base-pair reads. The authors processed their data as follows. A later analysis tallied tens of millions of unique TCR beta chains across the 700 or so repertoires, and approximately 12 million of those chains were shared by two or more donors. Raw reads were error-corrected and collapsed into unique sequences with a nearest-neighbor algorithm that merged closely related sequences to remove PCR and sequencing errors. Alignment of CDR3 sequences to IMGT reference sequences was used to assign V, D and J gene segments. For a sequence to be retained, a match of at least six nucleotides to both a V gene segment and a J gene segment was required. A rearrangement counted as productive if the CDR3 had no stop codons and remained in frame with V and J, and every other rearrangement counted as non-productive. CDR3 was defined according to IMGT convention as the region running from the second conserved V-encoded cysteine to the conserved J-encoded phenylalanine. In an earlier analysis of around 570 of the donors, sequences lacking an unambiguous match to a single V gene segment were excluded. In an earlier analysis of some 590 of the donors, V segments were called functional above 56.7% productive rearrangements and were called segregating when the between-donor standard deviation exceeded 5%. To diagnose cytomegalovirus status from the catalog of TCR beta chain sequences, a statistical classification framework was built. In a later analysis, V and J genes were assigned by comparing TCR nucleotide sequences against IMGT/GENE-DB human TR gene sequences. The TCRdist pipeline was used in a later analysis to assign CDR3 sequences and most-parsimonious VDJ recombination scenarios. In a later analysis, each TCR beta chain was defined by its CDR3 amino acid sequence together with its V-gene family, and reads lacking a unique V-gene family were excluded. In a later analysis, 450 to 600 highly shared, low-generation-probability nucleotide sequences were removed to address suspected cross-contamination and a sequencing artifact. For each public chain, a later analysis derived a clonal expansion index from normalized ranks of inferred template counts within each repertoire. In a later analysis, generation probabilities were computed using a VDJ recombination model fitted to out-of-frame rearrangements, and the results were checked against IGoR. A later analysis scored TCR-TCR, TCR-HLA and TCR-CMV co-occurrence with hypergeometric tests, applying a repertoire-size bias correction to TCR pairs. To estimate false discovery rates, a later analysis permuted the HLA or CMV assignments 20 times. In a later analysis, co-occurring TCRs were grouped using DBSCAN, with TCRdist sequence similarity added in when clustering inside HLA-allele-positive subsets. For co-occurrence clustering, repertoires with fewer than 30,000 or more than 120,000 public chains were excluded, along with several repertoires with anomalous nucleotide sharing. TCRdb stores this immuneACCESS table with in-frame sequences only. Part of the clones is absent; in the studies checked, under half of the shortfall reflects unresolved V genes, and no reason is known for the rest. The V and J calls and the clone size are those of that table, but D and trimming were determined from the DNA. In all, the sample holds around 97,000 clones, and around 82% of those were seen once. Jointly, the top ten make up approximately 10% of the sample.

The chain links TRBV28 with TRBJ2-5; possibly the D gene is TRBD2, per 5 matching bases. This receptor was identified in a woman aged 18 to 35 in good health and CMV-seropositive. Sequencing input: PBMCs. This receptor has the CDR3 CASMYSGSAETQYF. The DNA sequence is as follows: TGTGCCAGCATGTATTCGGGTAGCGCAGAGACCCAGTACTTC. The variable domain in full, with residues beyond the CDR3 obtained from the reference TRBV28 and TRBJ2-5 genes, is DVKVTQSSRYLVKRTGEKVFLECVQDMDHENMFWYRQDPGLGLRLIYFSYDVKMKEKGDIPEGYSVSREKKERFSLILESASTNQTSMYLCASMYSGSAETQYFGPGTRLLVL.